This T cell receptor (beta chain) was retrieved from a study of OX40 agonist ivuxolimab in advanced cancers. About the research overall: Partial responses were achieved by three patients: one hepatocellular carcinoma, two cutaneous melanoma.

Study-wide results and limits: Among T cells, CD8+ cells averaged more expanded clones than CD4+ cells.

The assay was immunoSEQ multiplex PCR, and TCRdb's table has in-frame clones only and misses some. Among fewer than 80,000 clones listed, about 91% were seen once. As to this clone: Antigen unknown.

The sample in question was CD4+ or CD8+ T cells sorted from blood, obtained in a trial of the OX40 agonist ivuxolimab. The receptor's source is an adult with an advanced solid tumor such as melanoma, head and neck, liver or kidney cancer.

CDR3: CASKLFSGNTIYF. CDR3 DNA sequence: TGTGCCAGCAAGTTGTTCTCTGGAAACACCATATATTTT. J is TRBJ1-3 and V is TRBV6-5; D uncertain. The CDR3 length is 13 residues. Germline V gene lookup returns CDR1 MNHEY and CDR2 SVGAGI. V lost 7 bases and J 0 bases, leaving 7 bases between the germline ends.